Listed below are T cell receptor beta chains from one sample, sequenced in a study of T cells in Graves' hyperthyroidism and ophthalmopathy. TCRdb redid the calling of the multiplex PCR reads with MiXCR, one entry per CDR3 protein. The table records more than 300,000 distinct CDR3 sequences, roughly 13% of them present only once. The material sequenced was blood. The receptors here all came from a woman in her 30s with Graves' hyperthyroidism. Each CDR3 is given with its conserved first and last residue. The D gene is left open where the match is weak. Expanded clones get a size class; other rows say once, few or many, or leave the size out.

cdr3_nt | cdr3_aa | d_call | clone_size | j_call | v_call
TGCAGTGCTAGACTAGAGAACCAAGAGACCCAGTACTTC | CSARLENQETQYF | . | few | TRBJ2-5 | TRBV20-1
TGTGCCAGCAGCCCGGTAGGGGGCGCCTACAATGAGCAGTTCTTC | CASSPVGGAYNEQFF | TRBD1 | few | TRBJ2-1 | TRBV7-9
TGTGCCAGCAGCCAAGTGTCGGGAGTGGTTCAGCAGTACTTC | CASSQVSGVVQQYF | . | . | TRBJ2-7 | TRBV3-1
TGTGCCAGCAGCCAAGATTCAACGGATATAGAGACCCAGTACTTC | CASSQDSTDIETQYF | . | few | TRBJ2-5 | TRBV4-2
TGTGCCAGCAGTTTATCCCACGACCGTGGGAAAACCAAAAACATTCAGTACTTC | CASSLSHDRGKTKNIQYF | . | many | TRBJ2-4 | TRBV6-2/TRBV6-3
TGCAGTACGGAGACTAGCGGCTTCACAGATACGCAGTATTTT | CSTETSGFTDTQYF | TRBD2 | many | TRBJ2-3 | TRBV20-1
TGTGCCAGCAGTTTGAGGGTTCTCGGACAGGGACCAAACTATGGCTACACCTTC | CASSLRVLGQGPNYGYTF | TRBD1 | many | TRBJ1-2 | TRBV28
TGCAGTGCTAGAGATTTAGCGGGAGGCCCAGATACGCAGTATTTT | CSARDLAGGPDTQYF | TRBD2 | few | TRBJ2-3 | TRBV20-1
TGTGCCATCAGTGAAAGGGACGATGAAGCTTTCTTT | CAISERDDEAFF | . | . | TRBJ1-1 | TRBV10-3
TGTGCCAGCAGCGTCGAAGGGACTAGCGTCTACAATGAGCAGTTCTTC | CASSVEGTSVYNEQFF | TRBD2 | . | TRBJ2-1 | TRBV9
TGTGCCAGCAGTTTGCGACTAGCGGGCCTTGGCGCCGGGGAGCTGTTTTTT | CASSLRLAGLGAGELFF | TRBD2 | many | TRBJ2-2 | TRBV28
TGTGCCAGCAGCCAAGGAGAGAGAACTAGAAAGGGCTACACCTTC | CASSQGERTRKGYTF | . | many | TRBJ1-2 | TRBV3-1
TGTGCCAGCAGTTACGACTTGCGGGATACCTACGAGCAGTACTTC | CASSYDLRDTYEQYF | . | . | TRBJ2-7 | TRBV4-2
TGTGCCAGCAGCGGGGGACAGGGGGCTTTTTGGGATACGCAGTATTTT | CASSGGQGAFWDTQYF | TRBD1 | . | TRBJ2-3 | TRBV7-2
TGTGCCAGCAGCTCCCCCCGGACTAAACGTTCCGAGCAGTACTTC | CASSSPRTKRSEQYF | . | many | TRBJ2-7 | TRBV28
TGTGCCTGGAGCGGCGGGGAGCTGTTTTTT | CAWSGGELFF | . | many | TRBJ2-2 | TRBV30
TGTGCCAGCAGCCTAGCGGGGAGAAGCACAGATACGCAGTATTTT | CASSLAGRSTDTQYF | TRBD2 | . | TRBJ2-3 | TRBV7-9
TGTGCCAGCAGCGGCGGGAGTGTTTACACCGGGGAGCTGTTTTTT | CASSGGSVYTGELFF | TRBD2 | many | TRBJ2-2 | TRBV2
TGTGCCAGCAGCCTGTCATGGGGTGAAGCTTTCTTT | CASSLSWGEAFF | . | many | TRBJ1-1 | TRBV12-3/TRBV12-4
TGCAGCGCCGGATCGGTGAATCAGCCCCAGCATTTT | CSAGSVNQPQHF | . | . | TRBJ1-5 | TRBV29-1
TGTGCCAGCTCACCAAAACAGGTCCCCTCTGGAAACACCATATATTTT | CASSPKQVPSGNTIYF | . | few | TRBJ1-3 | TRBV18
TGTGCCACCAGCAGAGAAACGGGTGGTAACACCGGGGAGCTGTTTTTT | CATSRETGGNTGELFF | . | . | TRBJ2-2 | TRBV15
TGCAGTGCTAGAGTGGGGGGGTTCGAAATCTATAATTCACCCCTCCACTTT | CSARVGGFEIYNSPLHF | . | many | TRBJ1-6 | TRBV20-1
TGTGCCAGCAGAGCAGACGACTCTGGGGCCAACGTCCTGACTTTC | CASRADDSGANVLTF | . | many | TRBJ2-6 | TRBV6-1
TGTGCCAGCAGTCCGAAAGGGACAGGGGTCTCTGGGGCCAACGTCCTGACTTTC | CASSPKGTGVSGANVLTF | TRBD1 | many | TRBJ2-6 | TRBV6-2/TRBV6-3
TGTGCCAGCAGCGCACACGATAGCGGGTCGGAGTATTTT | CASSAHDSGSEYF | TRBD2 | few | TRBJ2-3 | TRBV28
TGTGCCAGCAGTTTATCCGGGACAGGGAAAGCGAGTGAGCAGTTCTTC | CASSLSGTGKASEQFF | TRBD1 | many | TRBJ2-1 | TRBV28
TGTGCCAGCAGAACGGGCAGTCGGTACGAGCAGTACTTC | CASRTGSRYEQYF | . | . | TRBJ2-7 | TRBV12-3/TRBV12-4
TGTGCCAGCAGTCCAGGGACTAGCGGGAGGGCACAGTTCTTC | CASSPGTSGRAQFF | TRBD2 | many | TRBJ2-1 | TRBV27
TGTGCCAGCAGCCAGGGACAGGGCAACGGGGAGCTGTTTTTT | CASSQGQGNGELFF | TRBD1 | many | TRBJ2-2 | TRBV28
TGTGCCAGCAGTGAAGAGGGGATGGGGGACACCGGGGAGCTGTTTTTT | CASSEEGMGDTGELFF | . | many | TRBJ2-2 | TRBV2
TGTGCCAGCAGAGAACAGGAGGTTTCGAGAAAACTGTTTTTT | CASREQEVSRKLFF | . | . | TRBJ1-4 | TRBV12-3/TRBV12-4
TGTGCCAGCAGGCCCCAGGGGGAGGACACTGAAGCTTTCTTT | CASRPQGEDTEAFF | TRBD1 | . | TRBJ1-1 | TRBV6-2/TRBV6-3
TGTGCCACCAGAACCGGACAGGGGTTGATAAATGAGCAGTTCTTC | CATRTGQGLINEQFF | TRBD1 | many | TRBJ2-1 | TRBV15
TGTGCCAGCAGACCCGCGGATTCGAGGGGGGGAAATAGCCGAGAGACCCAGTACTTC | CASRPADSRGGNSRETQYF | . | many | TRBJ2-5 | TRBV28
TGTGCCAGCAGCGAGAATTTCGGAGTAGACCGGCAGGCTACGCAGTATTTT | CASSENFGVDRQATQYF | . | few | TRBJ2-3 | TRBV9
TGCGCCAGCAGCCAAGAGATCTGGGCGGAGACCCAGTACTTC | CASSQEIWAETQYF | . | many | TRBJ2-5 | TRBV4-3
TGTGCCAGCAGTGCCGGGACAGGTGGTCAGCCCCAGCATTTT | CASSAGTGGQPQHF | TRBD1 | many | TRBJ1-5 | TRBV28
TGTGCCAGCAAGCAGGGGCGCGATGAGACCCAGTACTTC | CASKQGRDETQYF | . | many | TRBJ2-5 | TRBV2
TGTGCCAGCAGTTCGACAGGGATCTCCTACGAGCAGTACTTC | CASSSTGISYEQYF | TRBD1 | many | TRBJ2-7 | TRBV28
TGTGCCAGCAGTAAGGACAGGGGTGGCACTGAAGCTTTCTTT | CASSKDRGGTEAFF | TRBD1 | many | TRBJ1-1 | TRBV6-1
TGCAGTGCCCAGACCGGCATAGGAGCCAAAAACATTCAGTACTTC | CSAQTGIGAKNIQYF | . | many | TRBJ2-4 | TRBV20-1
TGTGCCAGCAGGCCGTCGGGACAGAAGTACAATGAGCAGTTCTTC | CASRPSGQKYNEQFF | TRBD1 | many | TRBJ2-1 | TRBV28
TGTGCCATCAGCAAAGATAACACTGAAGCTTTCTTT | CAISKDNTEAFF | . | many | TRBJ1-1 | TRBV10-3
TGTGCCTGGACCAACGGGAACACCGGGGAGCTGTTTTTT | CAWTNGNTGELFF | . | . | TRBJ2-2 | TRBV30
TGTGCCAGCAGTTACGACGGGAACTATGGCTACACCTTC | CASSYDGNYGYTF | . | many | TRBJ1-2 | TRBV6-5
TGTGCCTGGAGTGGTACAGGGACGGTGGGTGAAGCTTTCTTT | CAWSGTGTVGEAFF | . | . | TRBJ1-1 | TRBV30
TGTGCCAGCAGCCAACCGGGACTAGATAAAGAGACCCAGTACTTC | CASSQPGLDKETQYF | TRBD2 | few | TRBJ2-5 | TRBV27
TGCAGCGTTCAGGGCGCTAGCAGCGACACCGGGGAGCTGTTTTTT | CSVQGASSDTGELFF | . | . | TRBJ2-2 | TRBV29-1
TGTGCCAGCAGCTTAGCCAGAGGACTCGTCGAAAGCACAGATACGCAGTATTTT | CASSLARGLVESTDTQYF | . | many | TRBJ2-3 | TRBV11-1
TGCAGTCAAGCCGGGACAGGGCCTTTAGCTTTCTTT | CSQAGTGPLAFF | TRBD1 | few | TRBJ1-1 | TRBV20-1
TGTGCCAGCAGCCCTGGGGCCGTAAATTATAACTATGGCTACACCTTC | CASSPGAVNYNYGYTF | . | few | TRBJ1-2 | TRBV5-4